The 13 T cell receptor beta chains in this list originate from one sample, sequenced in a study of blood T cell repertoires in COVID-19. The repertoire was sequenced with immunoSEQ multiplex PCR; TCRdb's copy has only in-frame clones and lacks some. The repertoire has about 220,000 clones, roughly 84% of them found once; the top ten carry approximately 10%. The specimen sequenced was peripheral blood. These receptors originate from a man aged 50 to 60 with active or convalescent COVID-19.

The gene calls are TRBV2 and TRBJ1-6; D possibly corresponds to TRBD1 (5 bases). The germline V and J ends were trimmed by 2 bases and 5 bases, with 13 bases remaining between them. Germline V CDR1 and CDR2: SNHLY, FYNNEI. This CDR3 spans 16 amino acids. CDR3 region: CASSEYQGGDNSPLHF. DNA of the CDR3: TGTGCCAGCAGTGAATATCAGGGTGGTGATAATTCACCCCTCCACTTT.

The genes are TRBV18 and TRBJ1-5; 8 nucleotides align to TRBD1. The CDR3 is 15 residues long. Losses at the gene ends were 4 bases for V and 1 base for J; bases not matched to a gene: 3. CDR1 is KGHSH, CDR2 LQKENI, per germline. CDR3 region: CASSLTGGSNQPQHF. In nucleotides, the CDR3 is TGTGCCAGCTCACTAACAGGGGGAAGCAATCAGCCCCAGCATTTT. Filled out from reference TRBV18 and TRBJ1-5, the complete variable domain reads NAGVMQNPRHLVRRRGQEARLRCSPMKGHSHVYWYRQLPEEGLKFMVYLQKENIIDESGMPKERFSAEFPKEGPSILRIQQVVRGDSAAYFCASSLTGGSNQPQHFGDGTRLSIL.

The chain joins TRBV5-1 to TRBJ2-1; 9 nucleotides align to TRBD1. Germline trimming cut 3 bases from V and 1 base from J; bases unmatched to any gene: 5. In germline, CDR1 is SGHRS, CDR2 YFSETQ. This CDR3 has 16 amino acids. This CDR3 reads CASSSSGTGSYNEQFF. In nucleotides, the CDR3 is TGCGCCAGCAGCTCCTCCGGGACAGGGTCCTACAATGAGCAGTTCTTC.

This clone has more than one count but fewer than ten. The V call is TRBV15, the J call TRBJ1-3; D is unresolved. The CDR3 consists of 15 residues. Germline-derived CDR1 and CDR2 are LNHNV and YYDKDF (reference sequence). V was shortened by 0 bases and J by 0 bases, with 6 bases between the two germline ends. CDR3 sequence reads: CATSRDSHSGNTIYF. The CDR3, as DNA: TGTGCCACCAGCAGAGATAGCCACTCTGGAAACACCATATATTTT.

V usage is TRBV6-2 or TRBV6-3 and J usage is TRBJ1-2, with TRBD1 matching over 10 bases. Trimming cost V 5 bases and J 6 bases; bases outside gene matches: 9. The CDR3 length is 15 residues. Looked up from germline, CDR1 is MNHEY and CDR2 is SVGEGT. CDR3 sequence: CASSDRGTGVHGYTF. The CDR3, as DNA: TGTGCCAGCAGTGATAGAGGGACAGGGGTTCATGGCTACACCTTC.

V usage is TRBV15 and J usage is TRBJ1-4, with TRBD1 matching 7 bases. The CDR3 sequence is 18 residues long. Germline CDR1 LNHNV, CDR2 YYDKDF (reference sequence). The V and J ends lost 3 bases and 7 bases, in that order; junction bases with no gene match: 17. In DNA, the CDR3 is TGTGCCACCAGCAGGAAGAGAACAGGGGTCGGCCAGCCTGAAAAACTGTTTTTT. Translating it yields CATSRKRTGVGQPEKLFF.

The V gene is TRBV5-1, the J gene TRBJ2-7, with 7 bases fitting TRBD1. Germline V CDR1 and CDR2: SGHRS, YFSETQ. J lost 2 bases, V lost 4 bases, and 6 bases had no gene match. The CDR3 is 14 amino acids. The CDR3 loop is CASSPGTVPYEQYF. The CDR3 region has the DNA TGCGCCAGCAGCCCCGGGACAGTTCCCTACGAGCAGTACTTC.

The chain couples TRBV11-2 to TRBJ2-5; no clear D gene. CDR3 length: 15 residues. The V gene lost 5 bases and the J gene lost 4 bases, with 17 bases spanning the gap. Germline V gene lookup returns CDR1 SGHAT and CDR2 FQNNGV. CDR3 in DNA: TGTGCCAGCAGCGCTCGACCCGCGCGCGGAGAGACCCAGTACTTC. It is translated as CASSARPARGETQYF.

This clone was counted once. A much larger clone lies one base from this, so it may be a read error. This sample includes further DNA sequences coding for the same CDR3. This chain's CDR3 is CASSLQGNTEAFF. CDR3 DNA sequence: TGTGCCAGCAGCCTACAGGGGAACACTGAAGCTTTCTTT. The chain links TRBV7-3 to TRBJ1-1, with D tentatively TRBD1 (6 bases). The CDR3 is made up of 13 amino acids. Per the germline V gene, CDR1 is SGHTA and CDR2 is FQGTGA. V lost 5 bases and J 1 base, leaving 8 bases between the germline ends.

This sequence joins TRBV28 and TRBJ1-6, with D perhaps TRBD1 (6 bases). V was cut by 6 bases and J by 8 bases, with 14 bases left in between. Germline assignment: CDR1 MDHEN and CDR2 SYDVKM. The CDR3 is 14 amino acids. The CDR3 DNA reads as TGTGCCAGCAGACCTACAGGGCCCCATTCACCCCTCCACTTT. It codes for CASRPTGPHSPLHF.

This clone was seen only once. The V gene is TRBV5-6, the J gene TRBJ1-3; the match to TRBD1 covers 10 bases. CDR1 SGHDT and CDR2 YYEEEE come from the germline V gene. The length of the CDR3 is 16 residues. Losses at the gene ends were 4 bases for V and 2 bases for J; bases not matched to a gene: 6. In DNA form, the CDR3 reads TGTGCCAGCAGCCTCGGACAGGGGGAAGCTGGAAACACCATATATTTT. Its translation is CASSLGQGEAGNTIYF.

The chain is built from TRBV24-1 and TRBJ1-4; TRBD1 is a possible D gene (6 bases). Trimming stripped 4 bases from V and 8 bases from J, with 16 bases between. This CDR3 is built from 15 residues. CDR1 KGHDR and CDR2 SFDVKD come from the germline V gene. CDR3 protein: CATSDPTGSGEKLFF. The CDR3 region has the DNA TGTGCCACCAGTGACCCAACAGGGTCGGGAGAAAAACTGTTTTTT.

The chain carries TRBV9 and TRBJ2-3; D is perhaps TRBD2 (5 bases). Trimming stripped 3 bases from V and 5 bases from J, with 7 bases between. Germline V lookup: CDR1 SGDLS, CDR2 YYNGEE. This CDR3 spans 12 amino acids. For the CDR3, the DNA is TGTGCCAGCAGCGGAGAGGGAGATACGCAGTATTTT. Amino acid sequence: CASSGEGDTQYF.